The next 28 T cell receptor beta chains were all read from a single sample in a study of OX40 agonist ivuxolimab in advanced cancers. Some clones are missing from TCRdb's copy, which holds only in-frame ones; the method was immunoSEQ multiplex PCR. The sample includes more than 45,000 clones, approximately 75% of them seen just once. The sequenced sample was CD4+ or CD8+ T cells sorted from blood, obtained in a trial of the OX40 agonist ivuxolimab. These receptors came from an adult with an advanced solid tumor such as melanoma, head and neck, liver or kidney cancer.

The chain has TRBV5-1 and TRBJ1-4; D call uncertain. This CDR3 has 15 amino acids. Trimming took off 4 bases at V and 8 bases at J, with 18 bases between the two ends. CDR1 and CDR2 from the germline V gene are SGHRS and YFSETQ. CDR3 nucleotide sequence: TGCGCCAGCAGCACCTCCGGGGAGAATGGCGAAAAACTGTTTTTT. This codes for CASSTSGENGEKLFF.

This chain uses TRBV15 with TRBJ2-5; either TRBD1 or TRBD2 may supply D (6 bases each). V lost 5 bases to trimming and J lost 1 base, with 11 bases between them. Germline loops: CDR1 LNHNV, CDR2 YYDKDF (reference sequence). The CDR3 contains 14 residues. CDR3 region: CATSRGGGQETQYF. The CDR3 DNA reads as TGTGCCACCAGCCGAGGGGGAGGCCAAGAGACCCAGTACTTC.

The V and J genes are TRBV9 and TRBJ2-3, with 8 bases that match TRBD2. The CDR3 contains 15 residues. V trimming: 2 bases; J trimming: 6 bases; junction bases outside the gene matches: 8. Germline V gene lookup returns CDR1 SGDLS and CDR2 YYNGEE. CDR3 protein: CASSVRAGGVDTQYF. The CDR3, as DNA: TGTGCCAGCAGCGTTCGGGCGGGGGGTGTGGATACGCAGTATTTT.

This clone was detected once. V gene TRBV7-3 combines with J gene TRBJ1-1; D is uncertain. The V gene lost 5 bases and the J gene lost 2 bases, with 9 bases spanning the gap. The CDR3 has 13 residues. The V gene's germline CDR1 is SGHTA and CDR2 FQGTGA. The DNA of the CDR3 is TGTGCCAGCAGCCCCGTCTCTAACACTGAAGCTTTCTTT. The encoded protein is CASSPVSNTEAFF.

The genes are TRBV6-6 and TRBJ2-5; 7 bases agree with TRBD1. V lost 6 bases, J lost 5 bases, and 6 bases stayed unmatched. The CDR3 extends over 13 amino acids. Germline CDR1 is MNHNY and CDR2 is SVGAGI (reference sequence). The CDR3 sequence is CASRNTRGETQYF. CDR3 nucleotides: TGTGCCAGCAGGAACACCAGGGGGGAGACCCAGTACTTC.

The chain carries TRBV5-1 and TRBJ1-6; 8 nucleotides line up with TRBD1. The germline gives CDR1 SGHRS, CDR2 YFSETQ. The CDR3 length is 16 residues. V lost 0 bases to trimming and J lost 10 bases; unmatched junction nucleotides: 9. In DNA form, the CDR3 reads TGCGCCAGCAGCTTGGAGAGACAGGGGTCGAACTCACCCCTCCACTTT. Its translation: CASSLERQGSNSPLHF. The whole variable domain, remainder taken from reference TRBV5-1 and TRBJ1-6, is KAGVTQTPRYLIKTRGQQVTLSCSPISGHRSVSWYQQTPGQGLQFLFEYFSETQRNKGNFPGRFSGRQFSNSRSEMNVSTLELGDSALYLCASSLERQGSNSPLHFGNGTRLTVT.

The V gene is TRBV9, the J gene TRBJ2-2, with D possibly TRBD1 on 6 matching bases. The CDR3 is 13 amino acids. Trimming stripped 3 bases from V and 6 bases from J, with 9 bases between. Germline assignment: CDR1 SGDLS and CDR2 YYNGEE. Here the CDR3 DNA reads TGTGCCAGCAGCGGGGACAAGGCCGGGGAGCTGTTTTTT. Translation: CASSGDKAGELFF.

The genes are TRBV18 and TRBJ2-3; D unclear. This CDR3 is 15 amino acids long. From germline, CDR1 is KGHSH and CDR2 LQKENI. V was trimmed by 3 bases and J by 3 bases, leaving 13 bases between them. The DNA for the CDR3 is TGTGCCAGCTCACCCAAATCAGACGGGACAGATACGCAGTATTTT. Amino acid sequence: CASSPKSDGTDTQYF.

The V gene is TRBV5-5, the J gene TRBJ2-3, with unresolved D. Trimming removed 0 bases from V and 0 bases from J, with 8 bases in between. Germline lookup yields CDR1 SGHKS and CDR2 YYEKEE (reference sequence). The CDR3 extends over 15 amino acids. The CDR3 DNA reads as TGTGCCAGCAGCTTGGGACCGGACAGCACAGATACGCAGTATTTT. Its translation: CASSLGPDSTDTQYF. Full variable domain (remainder filled in from reference TRBV5-5 and TRBJ2-3): DAGVTQSPTHLIKTRGQQVTLRCSPISGHKSVSWYQQVLGQGPQFIFQYYEKEERGRGNFPDRFSARQFPNYSSELNVNALLLGDSALYLCASSLGPDSTDTQYFGPGTRLTVL.

The V gene is TRBV5-1, the J gene TRBJ1-6, with D possibly matching TRBD1 (5 bases). Germline assignment: CDR1 SGHRS and CDR2 YFSETQ. V was pared by 5 bases and J by 5 bases, with 17 bases between. CDR3 length equals 16 residues. CDR3 in DNA: TGCGCCAGCAGGAGGACTGAGGGGCCCAATAATTCACCCCTCCACTTT. Protein sequence: CASRRTEGPNNSPLHF. The entire variable domain, with the rest obtained from reference TRBV5-1 and TRBJ1-6, is as follows: KAGVTQTPRYLIKTRGQQVTLSCSPISGHRSVSWYQQTPGQGLQFLFEYFSETQRNKGNFPGRFSGRQFSNSRSEMNVSTLELGDSALYLCASRRTEGPNNSPLHFGNGTRLTVT.

This clone was counted a few times. The rearrangement joins TRBV11-1 to TRBJ2-7, with 9 nucleotides matching TRBD2. There are 15 residues in the CDR3. Germline trimming cut 0 bases from V and 5 bases from J; bases unmatched to any gene: 5. The germline CDR1 and CDR2 sequences are SGHAT and FQDESV (reference sequence). The CDR3 region is CASSLAGLAKNEQYF. The CDR3 DNA reads as TGTGCCAGCAGCTTAGCCGGACTAGCGAAGAACGAGCAGTACTTC.

The chain uses TRBV6-5 and TRBJ1-4, with unresolved D. V was trimmed by 2 bases and J by 7 bases, leaving 17 bases between them. The CDR3 length is 16 residues. Per germline, CDR1 MNHEY and CDR2 SVGAGI. CDR3 protein: CASSYTPDGTSEKLFF. For the CDR3, the DNA is TGTGCCAGCAGTTACACCCCGGACGGAACAAGTGAAAAACTGTTTTTT.

This chain uses TRBV5-1 with TRBJ1-6; perhaps TRBD1 as D (6 bases). The germline V and J ends were trimmed by 3 bases and 7 bases, with 11 bases remaining between them. The CDR3 runs 14 residues. CDR1 and CDR2 from the germline V gene are SGHRS and YFSETQ. CDR3 coding DNA: TGCGCCAGCAGCTACAGGGTCGAGAATTCACCCCTCCACTTT. Its protein product is CASSYRVENSPLHF.

The genes are TRBV7-3 and TRBJ1-4; a possible D gene is TRBD1 (5 bases). The V end was cut by 5 bases, the J end by 7 bases, with 26 bases between. The CDR3 totals 18 residues. CDR1 is SGHTA and CDR2 is FQGTGA in the germline V gene. The CDR3 spells CASSPRLQWGRLSEKLFF. The CDR3 coding sequence is TGTGCCAGCAGCCCCCGTCTACAGTGGGGGAGGCTAAGTGAAAAACTGTTTTTT. The full variable domain, rest sourced from reference TRBV7-3 and TRBJ1-4, is GAGVSQTPSNKVTEKGKYVELRCDPISGHTALYWYRQSLGQGPEFLIYFQGTGAADDSGLPNDRFFAVRPEGSVSTLKIQRTERGDSAVYLCASSPRLQWGRLSEKLFFGSGTQLSVL.

The chain is built from TRBV6-6 and TRBJ1-6; D gene uncertain. The V gene's germline CDR1 is MNHNY and CDR2 SVGAGI (reference sequence). Trimming shortened V by 2 bases and J by 11 bases, and 13 bases separated the two germline ends. This CDR3 contains 14 residues. DNA of the CDR3: TGTGCCAGCAGTTACGGGCAGGCGCTGGCACCCCTCCACTTT. Its protein product is CASSYGQALAPLHF.

This chain connects TRBV6-5 to TRBJ2-4, with 10 bases lining up with TRBD2. The junction had 9 bases not matched to a gene; V was cut back by 5 bases and J by 11 bases. The length of the CDR3 is 14 residues. CDR1 is MNHEY, CDR2 SVGAGI, per germline. The CDR3 protein is CASSDVAGGYFQYF. The CDR3 DNA reads TGTGCCAGCAGTGACGTAGCGGGGGGATACTTTCAGTACTTC.

The J gene is TRBJ1-3, the V gene TRBV5-1; the match to TRBD1 covers 7 bases. Germline assignment: CDR1 SGHRS and CDR2 YFSETQ. V shed 5 bases and J 4 bases; nucleotides not matched to a gene: 6. CDR3 size: 14 residues. The CDR3 reads CASRYGTDGNTIYF. In DNA, the CDR3 is TGCGCCAGCAGGTACGGGACAGACGGAAACACCATATATTTT. The whole variable domain, remainder taken from reference TRBV5-1 and TRBJ1-3, is KAGVTQTPRYLIKTRGQQVTLSCSPISGHRSVSWYQQTPGQGLQFLFEYFSETQRNKGNFPGRFSGRQFSNSRSEMNVSTLELGDSALYLCASRYGTDGNTIYFGEGSWLTVV.

The V call is TRBV18, the J call TRBJ2-7; 7 positions match TRBD1. The CDR3 is 14 residues long. Germline V gene data show CDR1 as KGHSH and CDR2 as LQKENI. V shed 5 bases, J shed 5 bases, and the junction held 9 bases outside the gene matches. The CDR3 loop reads CASSYKDRDHEQYF. For the CDR3, the DNA is TGTGCCAGCTCATATAAAGACAGGGACCACGAGCAGTACTTC. The whole variable domain, remainder taken from reference TRBV18 and TRBJ2-7, is NAGVMQNPRHLVRRRGQEARLRCSPMKGHSHVYWYRQLPEEGLKFMVYLQKENIIDESGMPKERFSAEFPKEGPSILRIQQVVRGDSAAYFCASSYKDRDHEQYFGPGTRLTVT.

V is TRBV19 and J is TRBJ2-7; TRBD1 agrees at 7 bases. The V gene end was trimmed by 6 bases and the J gene end by 3 bases; junction bases not matched to a gene: 5. CDR3 length: 13 residues. Germline V gene lookup returns CDR1 LNHDA and CDR2 SQIVND (reference sequence). CDR3 sequence (DNA): TGTGCCAGTAGGCCGGGACAGAGCTACGAGCAGTACTTC. It encodes CASRPGQSYEQYF.

The rearrangement links TRBV7-3 to TRBJ2-7; 7 positions match TRBD2. The V gene's germline CDR1 is SGHTA and CDR2 FQGTGA. The V and J ends lost 5 bases and 7 bases, in that order; junction bases with no gene match: 8. CDR3 length: 13 residues. CDR3 sequence: CASSPLGEGEQYF. CDR3 sequence (DNA): TGTGCCAGCAGCCCTCTAGGGGAGGGAGAGCAGTACTTC. The variable domain in full, with the rest retrieved from reference TRBV7-3 and TRBJ2-7, is GAGVSQTPSNKVTEKGKYVELRCDPISGHTALYWYRQSLGQGPEFLIYFQGTGAADDSGLPNDRFFAVRPEGSVSTLKIQRTERGDSAVYLCASSPLGEGEQYFGPGTRLTVT.

This chain links TRBV10-1 with TRBJ2-5; 7 nucleotides align to TRBD2. CDR1 WNHNN and CDR2 SYGVQD come from the germline V gene (reference sequence). This CDR3 comprises 16 residues. V was clipped by 0 bases and J by 3 bases; unmatched bases: 7. The DNA of the CDR3 is TGCGCCAGCAGTGAGTCGACGGGCGGGGGAGAAGAGACCCAGTACTTC. Translated, it gives CASSESTGGGEETQYF.

The V and J genes are TRBV7-9 and TRBJ2-7; D not resolved. Germline V gene lookup returns CDR1 SEHNR and CDR2 FQNEAQ (reference sequence). CDR3 length equals 14 residues. Trimming removed 5 bases from V and 0 bases from J, with 11 bases in between. DNA for the CDR3: TGTGCCAGCAGCCCCAAGGAAAGCTCCTACGAGCAGTACTTC. Amino acids: CASSPKESSYEQYF.

The CDR3 here is CASSLVTGGSYEQYF. Here the CDR3 DNA reads TGCGCCAGCAGCTTGGTTACAGGGGGCTCCTACGAGCAGTACTTC. The rearrangement links TRBV5-1 to TRBJ2-7, with 8 bases that match TRBD1. The trim removed 0 bases at V and 0 bases at J, leaving 2 bases unmatched. The CDR3 is 15 amino acids. Germline V gene sequence: CDR1 SGHRS, CDR2 YFSETQ.

The CDR3 loop is CAISESGLAGVNYNEQFF. The CDR3 DNA reads TGTGCCATCAGTGAGTCTGGACTAGCGGGGGTCAACTACAATGAGCAGTTCTTC. This sequence joins TRBV10-3 and TRBJ2-1, with 13 bases lining up with TRBD2. Trimming removed 0 bases from V and 3 bases from J; junction bases left unmatched: 5. The CDR3 has 18 residues. Germline V gene lookup returns CDR1 ENHRY and CDR2 SYGVKD.

The gene calls are TRBV18 and TRBJ1-5; perhaps TRBD1 as D (6 bases). Trimming stripped 2 bases from V and 1 base from J, with 15 bases between. The germline CDR1 and CDR2 sequences are KGHSH and LQKENI. The CDR3 totals 17 residues. Written as DNA, the CDR3 is TGTGCCAGCTCACCAACACAGGGTCTTTTGAGCAATCAGCCCCAGCATTTT. This encodes CASSPTQGLLSNQPQHF.

V is TRBV14 and J is TRBJ1-2; no firm D call. Germline CDR1 is SGHDN and CDR2 is FVKESK. The CDR3 runs 16 residues. Trimming removed 4 bases from V and 4 bases from J, with 19 bases in between. The CDR3 DNA is TGTGCCAGCAGCCTGGTCAGCCTGGACGGACTCTATGGCTACACCTTC. Translation: CASSLVSLDGLYGYTF.

The chain recombines TRBV19 with TRBJ2-6; D uncertain. This CDR3 is built from 16 residues. Trimming removed 3 bases from V and 0 bases from J, with 9 bases in between. Germline V gene data show CDR1 as LNHDA and CDR2 as SQIVND (reference sequence). The CDR3, as DNA: TGTGCCAGTAGTATCCGTGGGTCCTCTGGGGCCAACGTCCTGACTTTC. It is translated as CASSIRGSSGANVLTF. Together with reference TRBV19 and TRBJ2-6, the CDR3 gives the full variable domain: DGGITQSPKYLFRKEGQNVTLSCEQNLNHDAMYWYRQDPGQGLRLIYYSQIVNDFQKGDIAEGYSVSREKKESFPLTVTSAQKNPTAFYLCASSIRGSSGANVLTFGAGSRLTVL.

The V and J genes are TRBV25-1 and TRBJ2-4, with TRBD1 identical over 7 bases. The CDR3 is 15 residues long. Germline V lookup: CDR1 MGHDK, CDR2 SYGVNS. The J segment lost 5 bases and the V segment lost 3 bases, leaving 7 bases of the junction unmatched. CDR3 residues: CASSETGPIQNIQYF. CDR3 nucleotide sequence: TGTGCCAGCAGTGAGACAGGGCCGATCCAAAACATTCAGTACTTC.